Each of the 7 T cell receptor beta chains below was sequenced from the same sample in a study of cytomegalovirus exposure and HLA in healthy donors. The PCR ran on 60 Vbeta and 13 Jbeta primers. Produced via immunoSEQ multiplex PCR; TCRdb's table is partial and in-frame only. The sample data list about 140,000 clones. Sequenced material: PBMCs. These receptors came from a male donor in good health and CMV-seronegative.

This chain connects TRBV19 to TRBJ2-3; 9 nucleotides line up with TRBD2. V gave up 7 bases and J gave up 1 base; unmatched junction bases: 6. The V gene's germline CDR1 is LNHDA and CDR2 SQIVND (reference sequence). The CDR3 is 15 residues long. The CDR3: CASNLAGKGTDTQYF. CDR3 DNA sequence: TGTGCCAGTAATCTAGCGGGGAAGGGCACAGATACGCAGTATTTT.

The V and J genes are TRBV9 and TRBJ1-1; D perhaps matches TRBD1 (6 bases). The ends were cut back, 4 bases at V and 4 bases at J, with 20 bases in the middle. Germline V gene lookup returns CDR1 SGDLS and CDR2 YYNGEE. This CDR3 is built from 16 residues. The chain's CDR3 is CASSKILRQASTEAFF. The CDR3 DNA reads TGTGCCAGCAGCAAAATCTTAAGACAGGCTTCCACTGAAGCTTTCTTT. The full variable domain, with the rest looked up from reference TRBV9 and TRBJ1-1, is DSGVTQTPKHLITATGQRVTLRCSPRSGDLSVYWYQQSLDQGLQFLIQYYNGEERAKGNILERFSAQQFPDLHSELNLSSLELGDSALYFCASSKILRQASTEAFFGQGTRLTVV.

This chain connects TRBV30 to TRBJ2-7, with 7 positions matching TRBD1. This CDR3 spans 14 amino acids. After removal of 1 base from V and 4 bases from J, the junction contained 7 bases not matched to a gene. Per the germline V gene, CDR1 is GTSNPN and CDR2 is SVGIG (reference sequence). The CDR3 spells CAWSGRSGGYEQYF. CDR3 DNA sequence: TGTGCCTGGAGTGGACGTTCAGGGGGATACGAGCAGTACTTC.

V is TRBV7-6 and J is TRBJ1-1, with a tentative D call TRBD1 (5 bases). CDR3 length: 18 amino acids. In germline, CDR1 is SGHVS, CDR2 FNYEAQ. The V and J ends lost 1 base and 0 bases respectively, with 18 bases between them. The CDR3 is CASSLDTREGLMNTEAFF. The CDR3 region has the DNA TGTGCCAGCAGCTTAGATACCAGGGAAGGATTAATGAACACTGAAGCTTTCTTT.

The chain joins TRBV10-1 to TRBJ1-2, with D perhaps TRBD1 (5 bases). The CDR3 is 12 amino acids. Germline V gives CDR1 WNHNN, CDR2 SYGVQD (reference sequence). V gave up 4 bases and J gave up 5 bases, with 8 bases separating them. CDR3 DNA sequence: TGCGCCAGCAGTGCAGACAGTTATGGCTACACCTTC. It is translated as CASSADSYGYTF.

The chain combines TRBV18 with TRBJ2-5; unclear D gene. Germline V gene data show CDR1 as KGHSH and CDR2 as LQKENI. V was shortened by 2 bases and J by 5 bases, with 9 bases between the two germline ends. This CDR3 spans 13 amino acids. CDR3 in amino acids: CASSPDSEETQYF. CDR3 DNA sequence: TGTGCCAGCTCACCAGATTCGGAGGAGACCCAGTACTTC.

The chain links TRBV19 to TRBJ2-7; TRBD1 matches at 9 bases. Germline CDR1 reads LNHDA; CDR2 reads SQIVND (reference sequence). Losses at the gene ends were 3 bases for V and 1 base for J; bases not matched to a gene: 1. This CDR3 contains 14 residues. The CDR3 loop is CASSMTGGSYEQYF. The CDR3 nucleotides are TGTGCCAGTAGTATGACAGGGGGATCCTACGAGCAGTACTTC.